The rows below give T cell receptor beta chains drawn from one sample of a study of regulatory T cells in long-lasting Graves disease. TCRdb redid the calling of the multiplex PCR reads with MiXCR, one entry per CDR3 protein. The profile shows hundreds of thousands of distinct CDR3 sequences, about 16% of them singletons. These data also featured in a second study, about T cells in Graves' hyperthyroidism and ophthalmopathy.

The sequences come from peripheral blood mononuclear cells (PBMCs), collected at new diagnosis, from a patient treated with antithyroid drugs. The receptors were gathered from a man aged 18 to 30 with Graves disease. CDR3s include the opening cysteine and the closing phenylalanine or tryptophan. D genes are given only for firm matches. Clone size, where shown, is once, few, many, or a class for clones that have expanded.

size,J,V,D,DNA,CDR3
many,TRBJ2-7,TRBV6-1,NA,TGTGCCAGCAGTCACGGTGGGGTTGCAGGCGGCGAGCAGTACTTC,CASSHGGVAGGEQYF
NA,TRBJ2-5,TRBV12-3/TRBV12-4,NA,TGTGCCAGCAGCCCAGATTCTCGGGCCCAGTACTTC,CASSPDSRAQYF
many,TRBJ1-4,TRBV2,NA,TGTGCCAGCAGTGGGGGCGTGAGCGAAAAACTGTTTTTT,CASSGGVSEKLFF
NA,TRBJ1-5,TRBV4-2,NA,TGTGCCAGCAGCCAAGAGGAGGGTCTGCAGCCCCAGCATTTT,CASSQEEGLQPQHF
few,TRBJ2-2,TRBV19,NA,TGTGCCAGTAGGATGACAGGGAGGGTCGCCGGGGAGCTGTTTTTT,CASRMTGRVAGELFF
NA,TRBJ2-6,TRBV27,TRBD2,TGTGCCAGCAGTCCTCCTTGGCGGAGCGGGGCAGCTGGGGCCAACGTCCTGACTTTC,CASSPPWRSGAAGANVLTF
NA,TRBJ2-7,TRBV2,TRBD2,TGTGCCAGCAGTGCCCGGACTAGCGGGGGTAACTACGAGCAGTACTTC,CASSARTSGGNYEQYF
few,TRBJ1-3,TRBV27,NA,TGTGCCAGCAGTTGGGGGTCTGGAAACACCATATATTTT,CASSWGSGNTIYF
few,TRBJ2-7,TRBV10-3,TRBD1,TGTGCCATCAGTGAGTCCAAGGGACAGGGGACCTACGAGCAGTACTTC,CAISESKGQGTYEQYF
few,TRBJ2-1,TRBV3-1,NA,TGTGCCAGCAGCTCAGACGGCTTTCCTTACAATGAGCAGTTCTTC,CASSSDGFPYNEQFF
once,TRBJ1-6,TRBV12-3/TRBV12-4,NA,TGTGCCAGCAGCCCACTTCGAGATTCACCCCTCCACTTT,CASSPLRDSPLHF
many,TRBJ2-3,TRBV6-2/TRBV6-3,NA,TGTGCCAGCAGGTTACGTAGCACAGATACGCAGTATTTT,CASRLRSTDTQYF
NA,TRBJ1-6,TRBV5-1,NA,TGCGCCAGCAGCACCGGGACGTCGGACCGAAATTCACCCCTCCACTTT,CASSTGTSDRNSPLHF
many,TRBJ2-1,TRBV7-9,NA,TGTGCCAGCAGCCGATATCATTGGGGACTGGGCGCGGTAAATGAGCAGTTCTTC,CASSRYHWGLGAVNEQFF
many,TRBJ2-1,TRBV11-3,TRBD2,TGTGCCAGCAGCTACTCATTTGGACTAGCGGACAATGAGCAGTTCTTC,CASSYSFGLADNEQFF
many,TRBJ1-1,TRBV12-3/TRBV12-4,TRBD1,TGTGCCAGCAGCCTCACAGGGGATGGCACTGAAGCTTTCTTT,CASSLTGDGTEAFF
once,TRBJ2-7,TRBV6-1,NA,TGTGCCAGCAGTCTAAACCTCGGGGCTTCCTACGAGCAGTACTTC,CASSLNLGASYEQYF
few,TRBJ1-1,TRBV7-9,TRBD1,TGTGCCAGCAGCCCAGACCAGGGGGCTAACACTGAAGCTTTCTTT,CASSPDQGANTEAFF
many,TRBJ2-1,TRBV11-3,TRBD2,TGTGCCAGCAGCTCAGATAGCGGGAGGGTTGGAGATGAGCAGTTCTTC,CASSSDSGRVGDEQFF
few,TRBJ1-5,TRBV5-1,NA,TGCGCCAGCAGCTGGGGGGAATATAGCAATCAGCCCCAGCATTTT,CASSWGEYSNQPQHF
NA,TRBJ1-4,TRBV20-1,NA,TGCAGTGCTAGGGGGTCGGGGGAGGAAAAACTGTTTTTT,CSARGSGEEKLFF
many,TRBJ2-1,TRBV27,TRBD2,TGTGCCAGCAGTCGCCTCTCTAGCGGAAAGTACAATGAGCAGTTCTTC,CASSRLSSGKYNEQFF
NA,TRBJ2-1,TRBV28,NA,TGTGCCAGCGGAATTAGGAATGAGCAGTTCTTC,CASGIRNEQFF
NA,TRBJ2-2,TRBV4-1,NA,TGCGCCAGCAGCCAAGATGTGGCATATACCGGGGAGCTGTTTTTT,CASSQDVAYTGELFF
many,TRBJ1-4,TRBV2,NA,TGTGCCAGCAGTCGGGAGGGGCCAACTAATGAAAAACTGTTTTTT,CASSREGPTNEKLFF
NA,TRBJ2-1,TRBV25-1,NA,TGTGCCAGCAGTGAATCCGGGACTTTCCAGAGCTCCTACAATGAGCAGTTCTTC,CASSESGTFQSSYNEQFF
few,TRBJ1-4,TRBV7-8,TRBD1,TGTGCCAGCAGCTTCAGACAGGGGGGTTTTGAAAAACTGTTTTTT,CASSFRQGGFEKLFF
many,TRBJ1-1,TRBV29-1,NA,TGCAGCGTTGAAGATCCTCGAACGTCAAACACTGAAGCTTTCTTT,CSVEDPRTSNTEAFF
many,TRBJ1-4,TRBV30,NA,TGTGCCTGGAGTGTGGTTAATGAAAAACTGTTTTTT,CAWSVVNEKLFF
few,TRBJ2-7,TRBV27,NA,TGTGCCAGCAGTCCCCAGGGGATGGGCTACGAGCAGTACTTC,CASSPQGMGYEQYF
NA,TRBJ2-7,TRBV28,NA,TGTGCCAGCAGTCTACGGGGGCTTACCACCTACGAGCAGTACTTC,CASSLRGLTTYEQYF
few,TRBJ2-1,TRBV18,NA,TGTGCCAGCTCACCACGGGGGAGTGATGAGCAGTTCTTC,CASSPRGSDEQFF
many,TRBJ1-1,TRBV6-1,NA,TGTGCCAGGATCCGGGCTAGAAACACTGAAGCTTTCTTT,CARIRARNTEAFF
many,TRBJ2-7,TRBV12-3/TRBV12-4,NA,TGTGCCAGCAGTTCATTCGACAGGCTATCTAACATCTACGAGCAGTACTTC,CASSSFDRLSNIYEQYF
few,TRBJ2-1,TRBV5-1,TRBD2,TGCGCCAGCAGCCCGACTAGCGGGGGGGGGAGGGGGTACAATGAGCAGTTCTTC,CASSPTSGGGRGYNEQFF
few,TRBJ2-2,TRBV15,NA,TGTGCCACCAGCCTGGGACATAACACCGGGGAGCTGTTTTTT,CATSLGHNTGELFF
many,TRBJ2-2,TRBV2,TRBD1,TGTGCCAGCAGGGTGGACAGGCGCGCCGGGGAGCTGTTTTTT,CASRVDRRAGELFF
NA,TRBJ2-1,TRBV20-1,NA,TGCAGTGCCCCTTATAGCTCCTACAATGAGCAGTTCTTC,CSAPYSSYNEQFF
few,TRBJ2-3,TRBV5-1,NA,TGCGCCAGCAGCGCAACCTTGCTCGGTAGCACAGATACGCAGTATTTT,CASSATLLGSTDTQYF